Following are 22 T cell receptor beta chains from one sample sequenced in a study of blood T cell repertoires in COVID-19. Sequencing was performed with immunoSEQ multiplex PCR; in TCRdb, only in-frame clones are kept and a portion is missing. The table records about 270,000 clones, about 89% of them present only once. The sample comprised peripheral blood. The receptors were gathered from a man aged 40-49 years with active or convalescent COVID-19.

The chain is built from TRBV5-1 and TRBJ1-3; D is possibly TRBD1 (5 bases). Trimming took off 3 bases at V and 0 bases at J, with 13 bases between the two ends. Germline assignment: CDR1 SGHRS and CDR2 YFSETQ. There are 16 residues in the CDR3. The CDR3 DNA reads TGCGCCAGCAGCTCCTCGGACACGAGCTCTGGAAACACCATATATTTT. Protein: CASSSSDTSSGNTIYF.

The chain employs TRBV6-5 and TRBJ1-2; D unresolved. Germline lookup yields CDR1 MNHEY and CDR2 SVGAGI. The CDR3 consists of 12 residues. The CDR3 nucleotides are TGTGCGGTGGGAGTCCGCGGGAGTGGCTACACCTTC. As protein: CAVGVRGSGYTF.

V is TRBV21-1 and J is TRBJ1-4. TRBV21-1 represents a pseudogene. The CDR3 has 15 amino acids. CDR3 sequence: CASHLLLATNEKLFF. The CDR3 nucleotides are TGTGCCAGCCACCTCCTTTTAGCAACTAATGAAAAACTGTTTTTT.

The chain joins TRBV9 to TRBJ1-3; weak D call: TRBD1 (6 bases). CDR3 length: 16 amino acids. The germline V and J ends were trimmed by 0 bases and 4 bases, with 14 bases remaining between them. Germline values: CDR1 SGDLS, CDR2 YYNGEE. The CDR3 region has the DNA TGTGCCAGCAGCGTAGGTCTGGGGGCACTCGGAAACACCATATATTTT. This codes for CASSVGLGALGNTIYF.

V usage is TRBV2 and J usage is TRBJ2-5; the D gene is possibly TRBD1 (6 bases). Trimming removed 5 bases at V and 5 bases at J, with 15 bases between. Germline V gives CDR1 SNHLY, CDR2 FYNNEI. The CDR3 loop spans 14 amino acids. CDR3 in amino acids: CASSQNAGVETQYF. The CDR3 DNA reads as TGTGCCAGCAGTCAAAACGCAGGGGTCGAGACCCAGTACTTC.

This clone turned up a few times. The V and J genes are TRBV5-4 and TRBJ2-7; 7 nucleotides match TRBD1. CDR1 and CDR2 from the germline V gene are SGHNT and YYREEE (reference sequence). The length of the CDR3 is 15 residues. Losses at the gene ends were 2 bases for V and 2 bases for J; bases not matched to a gene: 7. CDR3 sequence reads: CASSLRQGVAYEQYF. CDR3 DNA sequence: TGTGCCAGCAGCTTACGACAGGGAGTAGCCTACGAGCAGTACTTC.

This sequence joins TRBV19 and TRBJ2-2; unclear D gene. The CDR3 contains 15 residues. Trimming took off 5 bases at V and 1 base at J, with 11 bases between the two ends. Germline CDR1 and CDR2: LNHDA and SQIVND (reference sequence). The chain's CDR3 is CASSLRHRNTGELFF. Written as DNA, the CDR3 is TGTGCCAGTAGTCTCAGACACAGGAACACCGGGGAGCTGTTTTTT.

This clone was seen only once. The chain uses TRBV5-4 and TRBJ2-1, with 8 bases aligning to TRBD2. Germline CDR1 reads SGHNT; CDR2 reads YYREEE (reference sequence). The trim removed 0 bases at V and 7 bases at J, leaving 9 bases unmatched. This CDR3 has 16 residues. CDR3: CASSLGARGAVNEQFF. In DNA form, the CDR3 reads TGTGCCAGCAGCTTGGGGGCGCGGGGGGCGGTAAATGAGCAGTTCTTC. Using reference TRBV5-4 and TRBJ2-1 for the parts outside the CDR3, the full variable domain is ETGVTQSPTHLIKTRGQQVTLRCSSQSGHNTVSWYQQALGQGPQFIFQYYREEENGRGNFPPRFSGLQFPNYSSELNVNALELDDSALYLCASSLGARGAVNEQFFGPGTRLTVL.

The rearrangement joins TRBV29-1 to TRBJ2-3, with TRBD1 matching over 9 bases. The V segment lost 7 bases and the J segment 4 bases; nucleotides outside the gene matches: 9. Per germline, CDR1 SQVTM and CDR2 ANQGSEA. This CDR3 has 14 residues. The CDR3 nucleotides are TGCAGCGCCGGACCGGGACAGGGCCCAGATACGCAGTATTTT. Protein: CSAGPGQGPDTQYF.

This clone was seen a single time. This chain joins TRBV28 and TRBJ2-7; 9 bases align to TRBD1. The V and J ends lost 7 bases and 2 bases, in that order; junction bases with no gene match: 9. Germline V gene lookup returns CDR1 MDHEN and CDR2 SYDVKM. There are 15 residues in the CDR3. The CDR3, as DNA: TGTGCCAGCAAGCTCGGGACAGGGCGTACCTACGAGCAGTACTTC. Its protein is CASKLGTGRTYEQYF.

The J gene is TRBJ1-4, the V gene TRBV4-2, with D uncertain. The germline gives CDR1 LGHNA, CDR2 YNFKEQ. V gave up 0 bases and J gave up 0 bases, with 8 bases separating them. The CDR3 is made up of 16 amino acids. CDR3 DNA sequence: TGTGCCAGCAGCCAAGAGACACGTGCAACTAATGAAAAACTGTTTTTT. It yields the protein CASSQETRATNEKLFF.

DNA for the CDR3: TGTGCCTGGAGGATTTATGCGGGCAGATATAATTCACCCCTCCACTTT. This encodes CAWRIYAGRYNSPLHF. The chain carries TRBV30 and TRBJ1-6; no reliable D call. This CDR3 comprises 16 residues. The V gene lost 3 bases and the J gene lost 4 bases, with 16 bases spanning the gap. Germline V gene sequence: CDR1 GTSNPN, CDR2 SVGIG (reference sequence).

V usage is TRBV25-1 and J usage is TRBJ2-3, with 8 bases that match TRBD2. The CDR3 has 16 residues. The V segment lost 0 bases and the J segment 4 bases; nucleotides outside the gene matches: 6. The germline V gene has CDR1 MGHDK and CDR2 SYGVNS. The CDR3 here is CASSEYSGGVADTQYF. The CDR3 bases are TGTGCCAGCAGTGAATACAGCGGGGGTGTCGCAGATACGCAGTATTTT.

The chain has TRBV3-1 (or the pseudogene TRBV3-2) and TRBJ2-7, with TRBD2 matching over 9 bases. J gave up 0 bases and V 3 bases, and 6 bases lay outside the gene matches. The CDR3 is made up of 16 amino acids. CDR1 is LGHDT and CDR2 is YNNKEL in the germline V gene (reference sequence). The CDR3: CASSHWASGTSYEQYF. In DNA, the CDR3 is TGTGCCAGCAGCCATTGGGCTAGCGGGACCTCCTACGAGCAGTACTTC.

This clone was counted a few times. This sequence joins TRBV18 and TRBJ2-7, with 7 bases that match TRBD1. The J segment lost 0 bases and the V segment lost 2 bases, leaving 4 bases of the junction unmatched. The CDR3 covers 15 residues. The V gene's germline CDR1 is KGHSH and CDR2 LQKENI. CDR3 sequence reads: CASSPVTGASYEQYF. In DNA, the CDR3 is TGTGCCAGCTCACCAGTCACAGGGGCCTCCTACGAGCAGTACTTC.

The V and J genes are TRBV25-1 and TRBJ2-7; D remains unclear. V lost 2 bases and J 3 bases, leaving 5 bases between the germline ends. The CDR3 is made up of 12 amino acids. Germline V gene lookup returns CDR1 MGHDK and CDR2 SYGVNS. CDR3 DNA: TGTGCCAGCAGTGAAGCGAACTACGAGCAGTACTTC. It translates to CASSEANYEQYF.

This clone was picked up a small number of times. The V and J genes are TRBV9 and TRBJ2-1; TRBD2 matches 10 bases. The germline gives CDR1 SGDLS, CDR2 YYNGEE. The CDR3 covers 17 residues. Germline trimming cut 0 bases from V and 0 bases from J; bases unmatched to any gene: 3. CDR3 sequence: CASSVGLAGSSYNEQFF. The CDR3 bases are TGTGCCAGCAGCGTAGGACTAGCGGGCTCCTCCTACAATGAGCAGTTCTTC.

This rearrangement joins TRBV19 to TRBJ2-5, with D tentatively TRBD1 (5 bases). Trimming shortened V by 0 bases and J by 1 base, and 12 bases separated the two germline ends. The CDR3 covers 16 residues. The germline CDR1 and CDR2 sequences are LNHDA and SQIVND (reference sequence). CDR3 residues: CASSIDLRQGQETQYF. The CDR3 nucleotides read TGTGCCAGTAGTATAGATCTCAGGCAGGGCCAAGAGACCCAGTACTTC.

The count of this clone is one. This chain uses TRBV5-8 with TRBJ2-7, with 10 bases aligning to TRBD1. Looked up from germline, CDR1 is SGHTS and CDR2 is YDEGEE. This CDR3 has 15 amino acids. Unmatched junction bases numbered 8, after V lost 5 bases and J lost 3 bases. CDR3: CASRTLTGGDYEQYF. In DNA, the CDR3 is TGTGCCAGCAGGACCCTGACAGGGGGCGACTACGAGCAGTACTTC.

The chain combines TRBV6-5 with TRBJ1-1, with D perhaps matching TRBD1 (6 bases). V lost 2 bases, J lost 6 bases, and 19 bases lay in between. Germline CDR1 reads MNHEY; CDR2 reads SVGAGI. This CDR3 has 16 residues. The CDR3 region is CASSYQNTGLASEAFF. The CDR3 DNA sequence: TGTGCCAGCAGTTACCAAAACACAGGGCTGGCGTCTGAAGCTTTCTTT.

The chain is built from TRBV10-2 and TRBJ1-2; 10 bases align to TRBD1. The CDR3 sequence is 16 residues long. V trimming: 6 bases; J trimming: 4 bases; junction bases outside the gene matches: 11. Germline V gene data show CDR1 as WSHSY and CDR2 as SAAADI. CDR3 amino acids: CASSRTGGSKSYGYTF. CDR3 nucleotides: TGCGCCAGCAGCCGGACAGGGGGTTCGAAGAGCTATGGCTACACCTTC.

V usage is TRBV5-5 and J usage is TRBJ2-2; no firm D call. Germline lookup yields CDR1 SGHKS and CDR2 YYEKEE (reference sequence). The CDR3 is 13 residues long. Trimming cost V 2 bases and J 3 bases, with 5 bases left between them. The CDR3 DNA follows: TGTGCCAGCAGCTTTGTCTACACCGGGGAGCTGTTTTTT. Its translation is CASSFVYTGELFF.